Listed here is a single TCR beta chain. This table comes from immunoSEQ multiplex PCR, and its TCRdb copy is limited to in-frame clones, with some not included. The repertoire includes nearly 60,000 clones, around 90% of them detected once, and 21% sits in the top ten. The sample is drawn from a study of T cells in tuberculosis. Cells were sorted from thawed PBMC rested overnight and stained with GMM-loaded CD1B tetramer, viability dye and anti-CD3. The lipid loaded on the CD1B tetramers was C32 glucose monomycolate from Rhodococcus equi. The CDR3 loop spans 12 amino acids. Germline loops: CDR1 SNHLY, CDR2 FYNNEI. J gave up 4 bases and V 4 bases, and 0 bases lay outside the gene matches.

The sample taken for sequencing was CD1b-GMM tetramer-negative cells sorted from PBMCs. The rearrangement links TRBV2 to TRBJ1-2; 7 bases match TRBD1. This clonotype was obtained from an adult woman with latent tuberculosis. The CDR3 nucleotides are TGTGCCAGCAGTGGGGACAGCTATGGCTACACCTTC. Encoded protein: CASSGDSYGYTF.